Below, 20 T cell receptor beta chains from the same sample are listed, as sequenced in a study of vaccination and CD4 T cells after COVID-19. The assay that was used to sequence DNA from cultured CD4+ T cells was the Oncomine TCR Beta short-read assay. TCRdb re-called the PCR reads through MiXCR, storing one row per CDR3 protein. The profile covers 15,000 to 20,000 distinct CDR3 sequences, with roughly 65% appearing a single time and roughly a sixth taken by the ten largest. Their recognized antigens are unknown. Treatment meaning: roughly 11-day PBMC culture with coronavirus spike peptide pools or control peptides (ViraFEST assay). Sequencing was done on a sample of CD4+ T cells from blood, cultured in vitro. Every receptor here comes from a human donor who had recovered from COVID-19.

This clonotype was recorded a few times. The V call is TRBV7-9, the J call TRBJ1-3, with 8 bases fitting TRBD1. V lost 1 base, J lost 8 bases, and 7 bases stayed unmatched. Germline assignment: CDR1 SEHNR and CDR2 FQNEAQ (reference sequence). The CDR3 loop spans 15 amino acids. The CDR3 DNA reads as TGTGCCAGCAGCTTAGTCGGCGGACAGGGCGACACCATATATTTT. As protein: CASSLVGGQGDTIYF. The variable domain in full, with the rest retrieved from reference TRBV7-9 and TRBJ1-3, is DTGVSQNPRHKITKRGQNVTFRCDPISEHNRLYWYRQTLGQGPEFLTYFQNEAQLEKSRLLSDRFSAERPKGSFSTLEIQRTEQGDSAMYLCASSLVGGQGDTIYFGEGSWLTVV.

CDR3: CASRQGRGAFF. The CDR3 DNA follows: TGTGCCAGCAGGCAGGGTCGTGGAGCTTTCTTT. The V gene is TRBV6-2 or TRBV6-3, the J gene TRBJ1-1; tentative D call: TRBD1 (5 bases). Germline V gene sequence: CDR1 MNHEY, CDR2 SVGEGT. Trimming stripped 6 bases from V and 10 bases from J, with 12 bases between. CDR3 length equals 11 residues.

This chain uses TRBV20-1 with TRBJ2-3; TRBD2 is a possible D gene (6 bases). Germline V gene sequence: CDR1 DFQATT, CDR2 SNEGSKA (reference sequence). The CDR3 is 15 residues long. V lost 4 bases, J lost 5 bases, and 19 bases lay in between. CDR3 loop: CSATMGGVREDTQYF. CDR3 bases: TGCAGTGCTACGATGGGAGGAGTAAGGGAAGATACGCAGTATTTT.

This clonotype was detected a few times. V usage is TRBV20-1 and J usage is TRBJ2-3, with D possibly being TRBD1 (5 bases). V was cut by 2 bases and J by 0 bases, with 6 bases left in between. The CDR3 spans 13 residues. Looked up from germline, CDR1 is DFQATT and CDR2 is SNEGSKA (reference sequence). The CDR3 loop reads CSARQGSTDTQYF. The CDR3 nucleotides are TGCAGTGCTAGACAGGGAAGCACAGATACGCAGTATTTT.

J is TRBJ1-1 and V is TRBV7-3, with a weak D call TRBD1 (5 bases). Trimming stripped 0 bases from V and 1 base from J, with 9 bases between. The CDR3 length is 15 residues. CDR1 and CDR2 from the germline V gene are SGHTA and FQGTGA. CDR3 in DNA: TGTGCCAGCAGCTTAACGGACGACAGGAACACTGAAGCTTTCTTT. It is translated as CASSLTDDRNTEAFF.

The chain couples TRBV6-1 to TRBJ2-2; a weak D match, TRBD2 (5 bases). V was trimmed by 8 bases and J by 5 bases, leaving 6 bases between them. The CDR3 extends over 11 amino acids. Germline loops: CDR1 MNHNS, CDR2 SASEGT. The CDR3, as DNA: TGTGCCAGCGGGAGAACCGGGGAGCTGTTTTTT. Translating it yields CASGRTGELFF.

This clonotype was picked up a small number of times. The genes are TRBV5-1 and TRBJ1-1; 9 nucleotides match TRBD1. The CDR3 contains 15 residues. Germline V lookup: CDR1 SGHRS, CDR2 YFSETQ. J gave up 1 base and V 4 bases, and 5 bases lay outside the gene matches. CDR3 region: CASSRTGEGNTEAFF. As DNA, the CDR3 is TGCGCCAGCAGCCGGACAGGGGAGGGGAACACTGAAGCTTTCTTT.

J is TRBJ1-1 and V is TRBV5-8; D call uncertain. Looked up from germline, CDR1 is SGHTS and CDR2 is YDEGEE. V shed 3 bases and J shed 0 bases, with 6 bases lying between them. The CDR3 totals 13 residues. This chain's CDR3 is CASSYSVNTEAFF. CDR3 bases: TGTGCCAGCAGCTATTCGGTGAACACTGAAGCTTTCTTT.

The chain employs TRBV20-1 and TRBJ2-3, with 9 bases fitting TRBD1. CDR1 DFQATT and CDR2 SNEGSKA come from the germline V gene (reference sequence). The junction had 6 bases not matched to a gene; V was cut back by 3 bases and J by 5 bases. This CDR3 spans 14 amino acids. The DNA of the CDR3 is TGCAGTGCTAGTGAGACAGGGGGGAGAGATACGCAGTATTTT. This codes for CSASETGGRDTQYF.

The V gene is TRBV20-1, the J gene TRBJ2-2, with 8 bases aligning to TRBD2. CDR1 and CDR2 from the germline V gene are DFQATT and SNEGSKA (reference sequence). The CDR3 runs to 14 residues. V was pared by 5 bases and J by 6 bases, with 8 bases of the junction left unmatched. The CDR3 spells CSASGGGYSGELFF. CDR3 coding DNA: TGCAGTGCTTCGGGGGGGGGGTATTCCGGGGAGCTGTTTTTT.

The genes are TRBV12-3 or TRBV12-4 and TRBJ1-2, with D maybe TRBD1 (6 bases). V lost 5 bases and J 8 bases, leaving 24 bases between the germline ends. This CDR3 comprises 16 residues. CDR3 DNA sequence: TGTGCCAGCAGTGCCGACAGGTGGTCAACTCGGGACGGCTACACCTTC. It specifies CASSADRWSTRDGYTF.

The rearrangement joins TRBV28 to TRBJ1-5; 7 bases map to TRBD1. The CDR3 sequence is 15 residues long. J gave up 0 bases and V 5 bases, and 4 bases lay outside the gene matches. The germline V gene encodes CDR1 MDHEN and CDR2 SYDVKM. CDR3 DNA: TGTGCCAGCAGTCCCGGGACAGTTAGCAATCAGCCCCAGCATTTT. Translated, it gives CASSPGTVSNQPQHF.

The genes are TRBV11-3 and TRBJ2-1; 8 nucleotides line up with TRBD1. The ends lost 5 bases at V and 3 bases at J; junction bases unmatched: 12. Per germline, CDR1 SGHNT and CDR2 YENEEA. The CDR3 runs to 17 residues. The CDR3 DNA follows: TGTGCCAGCAGCAAGGGGACCGGGACAGGCTACTACAATGAGCAGTTCTTC. It translates to CASSKGTGTGYYNEQFF.

This chain connects TRBV6-2 or TRBV6-3 to TRBJ2-5; 8 bases map to TRBD1. Germline V gene data show CDR1 as MNHEY and CDR2 as SVGEGT. V trimming: 5 bases; J trimming: 1 base; junction bases outside the gene matches: 3. This CDR3 region has 14 residues. The CDR3, as DNA: TGTGCCAGCAGTGCGACAGGGGTCCAAGAGACCCAGTACTTC. It encodes CASSATGVQETQYF.

The chain recombines TRBV27 with TRBJ1-4; D not certain. From germline, CDR1 is MNHEY and CDR2 SMNVEV (reference sequence). Trimming took off 8 bases at V and 8 bases at J, with 15 bases between the two ends. CDR3 length: 13 amino acids. CDR3 residues: CASGRMVEEKLFF. CDR3 nucleotide sequence: TGTGCCAGCGGCCGTATGGTAGAGGAAAAACTGTTTTTT.

The V and J genes are TRBV11-3 and TRBJ2-2; TRBD1 or TRBD2 may be the D gene (5 bases each). Trimming cost V 5 bases and J 7 bases, with 17 bases left between them. This CDR3 has 15 residues. CDR1 SGHNT and CDR2 YENEEA come from the germline V gene. The DNA for the CDR3 is TGTGCCAGCAGCCCCGGCCGGGACGGCGGCGGGGAGCTGTTTTTT. Translation: CASSPGRDGGGELFF.

The chain combines TRBV7-2 with TRBJ2-1; perhaps TRBD1 as D (5 bases). With 0 bases removed from V and 8 bases from J, the gap between germline ends came to 11 bases. The CDR3 is made up of 14 amino acids. Germline V gene lookup returns CDR1 SGHTA and CDR2 FQGNSA. The CDR3 nucleotides are TGTGCCAGCAGCTTAGCGGTCCAAGGGGATGAGCAGTTCTTC. It translates to CASSLAVQGDEQFF.

The chain joins TRBV4-1 to TRBJ2-5; 7 bases are shared with TRBD1. Germline CDR1 and CDR2: MGHRA and YSYEKL. Trimming at V came to 3 bases and at J to 5 bases, leaving 12 bases not matched to a gene. The CDR3 sequence is 16 residues long. This CDR3 reads CASSHPVEGARETQYF. The CDR3 region has the DNA TGCGCCAGCAGCCATCCCGTAGAGGGGGCCAGGGAGACCCAGTACTTC.

In its sample, this clonotype was seen once. This chain connects TRBV10-1 to TRBJ1-1; weak D call: TRBD1 (6 bases). Germline CDR1 WNHNN, CDR2 SYGVQD (reference sequence). The CDR3 has 13 residues. Trimming took off 6 bases at V and 0 bases at J, with 8 bases between the two ends. The CDR3 loop is CASRQGLNTEAFF. The CDR3 bases are TGCGCCAGCAGACAGGGTCTGAACACTGAAGCTTTCTTT.

CDR3 nucleotide sequence: TGTGCCAGCAGTTACTCGGGGAGGAGGAATGAGCAGTTCTTC. This codes for CASSYSGRRNEQFF. J is TRBJ2-1 and V is TRBV6-5; D might be TRBD2 (6 bases). The CDR3 loop spans 14 amino acids. Between the trimmed V and J ends, which lost 0 bases and 7 bases, there was a span of 10 bases. Germline CDR1 and CDR2: MNHEY and SVGAGI.